This TCR beta chain comes out of a study of post-analysis software for immune sequencing data. Whole-study findings and limits: In patients, about 5 TRBV segments were more frequent than in controls, with TRBV5-6, TRBV5-1 and TRBV20-1 among them. Versus controls, multiple sclerosis patients showed significantly lower diversity (normalized Chao1).

This clonotype has a single count. Its specificity is not known. Included in the TCR beta cDNA libraries were unique molecular identifiers. TCRdb reprocessed the PCR reads via MiXCR and lists one record per CDR3 protein. The data hold about 770,000 distinct CDR3 sequences, with roughly 50% observed a single time. The CDR3 has 11 residues. Germline loops: CDR1 MNHNY, CDR2 SVGAGI (reference sequence). Sequencing was carried out using blood. This TCR derives from a girl aged 5-17 years with multiple sclerosis. The chain employs TRBV6-6 and TRBJ2-3, with a tentative D call TRBD2 (5 bases). CDR3 loop: CAGSRGDTQYF. The CDR3 DNA is TGTGCGGGGTCCCGAGGGGATACGCAGTATTTT.